The 31 T cell receptor beta chains below come from one sample, sequenced in a study of OX40 agonist ivuxolimab in advanced cancers. The library was prepared using the immunoSEQ multiplex PCR assay. Imported from immuneACCESS, the table was reduced by TCRdb to in-frame sequences with V and J called. These copies leave out some clones; in studies compared against another copy, an unresolved V gene accounts for under half, and the cause of the remainder is not known. This sample has over 45,000 clones in its table, and about 85% of those were observed once. The leading ten clones occupy about 1% of the sample. The input for sequencing was CD4+ or CD8+ T cells sorted from blood, taken in a trial of the OX40 agonist ivuxolimab. These receptors were obtained from an adult with an advanced solid tumor such as melanoma, head and neck, liver or kidney cancer.

V is TRBV5-1 and J is TRBJ2-1; D is undetermined. The V and J ends lost 4 bases and 1 base respectively, with 15 bases between them. Germline CDR1 reads SGHRS; CDR2 reads YFSETQ. The CDR3 is 16 residues long. CDR3 DNA: TGCGCCAGCAGCAAGGAGCCCGTTGGTTCCTACAATGAGCAGTTCTTC. This gives the protein CASSKEPVGSYNEQFF.

The chain employs TRBV18 and TRBJ2-7; TRBD1 matches at 10 bases. J lost 6 bases, V lost 2 bases, and 7 bases had no gene match. CDR1 KGHSH and CDR2 LQKENI come from the germline V gene. CDR3 length equals 15 residues. Written as DNA, the CDR3 is TGTGCCAGCTCACCAGGGACCGGACAGGGGGGCGAGCAGTACTTC. Translation gives CASSPGTGQGGEQYF.

This chain links TRBV11-2 with TRBJ2-5; 7 bases match TRBD2. The assigned J gene may be wrong: the sequence end matches TRBJ2-7 better. Germline CDR1 is SGHAT and CDR2 is FQNNGV. The CDR3 runs 16 residues. The CDR3 coding sequence is TGTGCCAGCAGCTTAGTCGCGGGGAGGGCTACCTACGAGCAGTACTTC. This codes for CASSLVAGRATYEQYF.

This chain connects TRBV12-5 to TRBJ1-1; tentative D call: TRBD1 (6 bases). The CDR3 is 14 amino acids. Germline V lookup: CDR1 LGHNT, CDR2 FRNRAP. Deletions cut 7 bases from V and 4 bases from J, with 16 bases between. CDR3 sequence reads: CASASGGGGTEAFF. The CDR3 region has the DNA TGTGCTAGTGCCTCCGGCGGAGGGGGCACTGAAGCTTTCTTT.

The chain uses TRBV28 and TRBJ2-1; 11 bases are a match to TRBD1. Germline CDR1 reads MDHEN; CDR2 reads SYDVKM. Trimming removed 2 bases from V and 6 bases from J; junction bases left unmatched: 3. The CDR3 is 15 residues long. CDR3 protein: CASSLIGTGGNEQFF. CDR3 in DNA: TGTGCCAGCAGTTTAATCGGGACAGGGGGCAATGAGCAGTTCTTC. Using reference TRBV28 and TRBJ2-1 for the parts outside the CDR3, the full variable domain is DVKVTQSSRYLVKRTGEKVFLECVQDMDHENMFWYRQDPGLGLRLIYFSYDVKMKEKGDIPEGYSVSREKKERFSLILESASTNQTSMYLCASSLIGTGGNEQFFGPGTRLTVL.

The V call is TRBV2, the J call TRBJ1-2; no firm D call. This CDR3 region has 14 residues. The V end lost 5 bases, the J end lost 5 bases, and 15 bases lay between the germline ends. The germline gives CDR1 SNHLY, CDR2 FYNNEI. CDR3 nucleotides: TGTGCCAGCAGTCCGCCATTGGCAGCTTATGGCTACACCTTC. Its protein product is CASSPPLAAYGYTF.

The chain has TRBV2 and TRBJ2-4; maybe TRBD1 (6 bases). Germline V gene data show CDR1 as SNHLY and CDR2 as FYNNEI. V lost 9 bases and J lost 3, with 27 bases in between. This CDR3 contains 18 residues. The CDR3 DNA follows: TGTGCCAGTACAAGCTACAGGGAACAACTAGTAGTCAAAAACATTCAGTACTTC. This gives the protein CASTSYREQLVVKNIQYF. Drawing the rest from reference TRBV2 and TRBJ2-4, the complete variable domain is EPEVTQTPSHQVTQMGQEVILRCVPISNHLYFYWYRQILGQKVEFLVSFYNNEISEKSEIFDDQFSVERPDGSNFTLKIRSTKLEDSAMYFCASTSYREQLVVKNIQYFGAGTRLSVL.

The chain is built from TRBV28 and TRBJ2-7, with TRBD1 matching over 7 bases. This CDR3 has 16 residues. The ends lost 2 bases at V and 3 bases at J; junction bases unmatched: 10. Germline V gene data show CDR1 as MDHEN and CDR2 as SYDVKM. The DNA for the CDR3 is TGTGCCAGCAGTTTAATATCGGGACAGCTCTACTACGAGCAGTACTTC. Residues: CASSLISGQLYYEQYF.

This chain uses TRBV27 with TRBJ2-3; D possibly corresponds to TRBD1 (6 bases). From germline, CDR1 is MNHEY and CDR2 SMNVEV (reference sequence). Trimming pared 4 bases from V and 2 bases from J, leaving 7 bases between. This CDR3 is 13 amino acids long. As DNA, the CDR3 is TGTGCCAGCAGTTGGGACAACACAGATACGCAGTATTTT. Its translation is CASSWDNTDTQYF.

This clone was detected once. The chain joins TRBV30 to TRBJ2-5; no clear D. CDR3 length equals 13 residues. The V and J ends lost 0 bases and 4 bases respectively, with 9 bases between them. The germline CDR1 and CDR2 sequences are GTSNPN and SVGIG (reference sequence). The CDR3 nucleotides read TGTGCCTGGAGTGTTGGGTCCCGAGAGACCCAGTACTTC. Translating gives CAWSVGSRETQYF.

The rearrangement uses TRBV30 and TRBJ2-7; 8 bases agree with TRBD2. Per the germline V gene, CDR1 is GTSNPN and CDR2 is SVGIG (reference sequence). Losses at the gene ends were 3 bases for V and 6 bases for J; bases not matched to a gene: 13. The CDR3 runs 15 residues. This chain's CDR3 is CAWSLLGRGVGEQYF. For the CDR3, the DNA is TGTGCCTGGAGCCTCCTCGGGAGGGGAGTTGGCGAGCAGTACTTC.

This clone was counted a few times. The rearrangement joins TRBV10-1 to TRBJ2-1; 9 nucleotides match TRBD2. J was trimmed by 4 bases and V by 6 bases; bases with no gene match: 7. The CDR3 spans 15 residues. CDR1 and CDR2 (germline): WNHNN, SYGVQD (reference sequence). The CDR3 reads CASSEAGGRYNEQFF. CDR3 bases: TGCGCCAGCAGCGAAGCGGGGGGCCGTTACAATGAGCAGTTCTTC.

This clone was seen just once. One junction end does not reproduce the germline sequence, and a read error may be involved. This chain connects TRBV7-7 to TRBJ2-5; 8 bases map to TRBD2. The CDR3 extends over 14 amino acids. The germline gives CDR1 SSHAT, CDR2 FNYEAQ (reference sequence). CDR3 nucleotide sequence: TGTGCTAGCAGCTTAGTCCCCCGGGGGGGGACCCAGTACTTC. Translating it yields CASSLVPRGGTQYF.

This clone was counted a single time. The chain has TRBV28 and TRBJ1-1; D is possibly TRBD1 (6 bases). CDR3 size: 14 residues. The V gene's germline CDR1 is MDHEN and CDR2 SYDVKM. Trimming pared 1 base from V and 6 bases from J, leaving 12 bases between. In nucleotides, the CDR3 is TGTGCCAGCAGTTTATACAGGGCAGGCGCTGAAGCTTTCTTT. Its protein product is CASSLYRAGAEAFF.

This sequence joins TRBV27 and TRBJ1-5, with TRBD1 matching 7 bases. The V and J ends lost 5 bases and 0 bases, in that order; junction bases with no gene match: 4. Germline V gives CDR1 MNHEY, CDR2 SMNVEV (reference sequence). This CDR3 has 15 amino acids. CDR3 protein: CASSRDSYSNQPQHF. The CDR3 region has the DNA TGTGCCAGCAGTCGGGACAGCTATAGCAATCAGCCCCAGCATTTT.

This chain uses TRBV5-5 with TRBJ2-3; 16 bases agree with TRBD2. Germline V gene sequence: CDR1 SGHKS, CDR2 YYEKEE (reference sequence). The V and J ends lost 4 bases and 4 bases, in that order; junction bases with no gene match: 3. The CDR3 consists of 16 residues. The CDR3 loop reads CASSLGTSGGADTQYF. In nucleotides, the CDR3 is TGTGCCAGCAGCCTAGGGACTAGCGGGGGGGCAGATACGCAGTATTTT.

The V and J genes are TRBV19 and TRBJ1-1; tentatively, D is TRBD1 (5 bases). The CDR3 is 13 amino acids. V was trimmed by 4 bases and J by 6 bases, leaving 12 bases between them. From germline, CDR1 is LNHDA and CDR2 SQIVND (reference sequence). DNA for the CDR3: TGTGCCAGTAGTACCCAGGGTAACCCTGAAGCTTTCTTT. This translates into CASSTQGNPEAFF.

This chain connects TRBV6-5 to TRBJ1-2; 7 positions agree with TRBD1. V lost 5 bases and J lost 8; bases outside the gene matches: 11. Germline assignment: CDR1 MNHEY and CDR2 SVGAGI. The CDR3 is 14 residues long. Written as DNA, the CDR3 is TGTGCCAGCAGTGAAACACAGGGGAGTGGAGGCTACACCTTC. It codes for CASSETQGSGGYTF.

This chain joins TRBV7-9 and TRBJ2-7, with D unclear. Per the germline V gene, CDR1 is SEHNR and CDR2 is FQNEAQ (reference sequence). The CDR3 is 12 amino acids. V was pared by 5 bases and J by 4 bases, with 9 bases between. CDR3 protein: CASSRTGYEQYF. As DNA, the CDR3 is TGTGCCAGCAGCCGGACGGGTTACGAGCAGTACTTC.

V and J are TRBV6-1 and TRBJ2-3, with D unclear. The CDR3 extends over 16 amino acids. The V gene's germline CDR1 is MNHNS and CDR2 SASEGT. V was pared by 2 bases and J by 0 bases, with 12 bases between. CDR3 loop: CASSESTFGSTDTQYF. The CDR3 DNA is TGTGCCAGCAGTGAATCAACATTCGGTAGCACAGATACGCAGTATTTT.

V and J are TRBV5-5 and TRBJ2-5, with D tentatively TRBD2 (5 bases). The CDR3 has 15 amino acids. V was cut by 0 bases and J by 6 bases, with 15 bases left in between. Germline assignment: CDR1 SGHKS and CDR2 YYEKEE (reference sequence). The CDR3 reads CASSLDPGFIQTQYF. DNA of the CDR3: TGTGCCAGCAGCTTGGATCCGGGGTTTATACAGACCCAGTACTTC.

The rearrangement links TRBV11-2 to TRBJ2-5; TRBD2 aligns across 7 bases. This CDR3 comprises 19 residues. Germline V lookup: CDR1 SGHAT, CDR2 FQNNGV. The V and J ends lost 2 bases and 0 bases, in that order; junction bases with no gene match: 15. CDR3 DNA: TGTGCCAGCAGCTTAAGACTTGCGGGAGTCGTACTTGACCAAGAGACCCAGTACTTC. Its protein is CASSLRLAGVVLDQETQYF.

V and J are TRBV10-3 and TRBJ2-7; D not resolved. Germline V gives CDR1 ENHRY, CDR2 SYGVKD. The CDR3 has 12 amino acids. V was shortened by 10 bases and J by 1 base, with 11 bases between the two germline ends. Here the CDR3 reads CATASSSYEQYF. As DNA, the CDR3 is TGTGCCACGGCCAGTAGTTCCTACGAGCAGTACTTC.

The chain recombines TRBV6-6 with TRBJ2-1, with D uncertain. Trimming left V 4 bases short and J 4 bases short, with 17 bases between. Germline V gene sequence: CDR1 MNHNY, CDR2 SVGAGI (reference sequence). The CDR3 is 16 residues long. CDR3 bases: TGTGCCAGCAGTTCAACCGACCCTTTGACTTACAATGAGCAGTTCTTC. Translated: CASSSTDPLTYNEQFF.

The chain uses TRBV7-3 and TRBJ2-1, with unresolved D. In germline, CDR1 is SGHTA, CDR2 FQGTGA. The CDR3 consists of 15 residues. Deletions cut 0 bases from V and 4 bases from J, with 10 bases between. For the CDR3, the DNA is TGTGCCAGCAGCTTAACCCGAGACCAATACAATGAGCAGTTCTTC. Protein: CASSLTRDQYNEQFF.

This clone was found once. The CDR3 sequence: CASSPRDRLNTEAFF. As DNA, the CDR3 is TGTGCCAGCTCCCCAAGGGACAGGCTGAACACTGAAGCTTTCTTT. The rearrangement links TRBV18 to TRBJ1-1, with TRBD1 identical over 8 bases. Losses at the gene ends were 6 bases for V and 0 bases for J; bases not matched to a gene: 6. Germline loops: CDR1 KGHSH, CDR2 LQKENI. CDR3 length: 15 amino acids.

The chain joins TRBV28 to TRBJ2-7; TRBD1 or TRBD2 may be the D gene (5 bases each). Trimming removed 3 bases at V and 0 bases at J, with 12 bases between. Germline V CDR1 and CDR2: MDHEN, SYDVKM. The CDR3 runs to 15 residues. The CDR3 region is CASSFMWGSSYEQYF. The DNA for the CDR3 is TGTGCCAGCAGTTTCATGTGGGGGAGCTCCTACGAGCAGTACTTC. Full variable domain (missing parts from reference TRBV28 and TRBJ2-7): DVKVTQSSRYLVKRTGEKVFLECVQDMDHENMFWYRQDPGLGLRLIYFSYDVKMKEKGDIPEGYSVSREKKERFSLILESASTNQTSMYLCASSFMWGSSYEQYFGPGTRLTVT.

This clone came up a few times. The chain recombines TRBV5-1 with TRBJ2-3, with 12 bases lining up with TRBD1. Germline CDR1 SGHRS, CDR2 YFSETQ. The CDR3 runs 16 residues. J was trimmed by 2 bases and V by 4 bases; bases with no gene match: 5. DNA for the CDR3: TGCGCCAGCAGCCGGGACAGGGGGCTAAACACAGATACGCAGTATTTT. Translating it yields CASSRDRGLNTDTQYF.

The chain recombines TRBV4-1 with TRBJ1-1; no clear D gene. Germline V gene lookup returns CDR1 MGHRA and CDR2 YSYEKL. This CDR3 contains 14 residues. Between the trimmed V and J ends, which lost 1 base and 3 bases, there was a span of 9 bases. This CDR3 reads CASSQGFSYTEAFF. CDR3 bases: TGCGCCAGCAGCCAAGGGTTTAGTTACACTGAAGCTTTCTTT.

The chain carries TRBV23-1 and TRBJ2-5, with a weak D call TRBD1 (6 bases). The J call may be mistaken, given a closer DNA end match to TRBJ2-7. TRBV23-1 carries the ORF label, with uncertain function. There are 16 residues in the CDR3. Here the CDR3 DNA reads TGCGCCAGCAGTCCTCTTCCAATCGACAGGAACTACGAGCAGTACTTC. It is translated as CASSPLPIDRNYEQYF.

This chain links TRBV5-4 with TRBJ2-2, with 8 bases fitting TRBD1. The V segment lost 3 bases and the J segment 1 base; nucleotides outside the gene matches: 8. This CDR3 has 17 amino acids. Germline loops: CDR1 SGHNT, CDR2 YYREEE (reference sequence). The DNA of the CDR3 is TGTGCCAGCAGCTCACTAACTGGGACAGGGAACACCGGGGAGCTGTTTTTT. It yields the protein CASSSLTGTGNTGELFF.